Each of the 29 T cell receptor beta chains below was sequenced from the same sample in a study of T-cell reconstitution after alpha-beta-depleted transplantation in children. Unique molecular identifiers tagged the TCRbeta library. TCRdb called the PCR reads again in MiXCR, with one record for every CDR3 protein. Of some 600,000 distinct CDR3 sequences listed, 10% to 15% are singletons. The sequenced sample was PBMCs, mostly from graft donor cells, obtained 360 days after TCRalphabeta/CD19-depleted stem cell transplant. The receptors come from a male patient younger than 18 who had a stem cell transplant for acute myeloid leukemia, so the T cells may come from the graft donor.

The genes are TRBV7-2 and TRBJ2-3; the D is unclear. The CDR3 runs 13 residues. Looked up from germline, CDR1 is SGHTA and CDR2 is FQGNSA. V was pared by 5 bases and J by 0 bases, with 6 bases between. The CDR3 coding sequence is TGTGCCAGCAGCATAGTAAGCACAGATACGCAGTATTTT. It codes for CASSIVSTDTQYF.

This clonotype was counted at least ten times. CDR3 amino acids: CASSQTGTGWEETQYF. In DNA, the CDR3 is TGCGCCAGCAGCCAAACCGGGACAGGGTGGGAAGAGACCCAGTACTTC. The genes are TRBV5-1 and TRBJ2-5, with TRBD1 identical over 9 bases. After removal of 4 bases from V and 3 bases from J, the junction contained 10 bases not matched to a gene. The CDR3 totals 16 residues. Germline loops: CDR1 SGHRS, CDR2 YFSETQ.

This chain links TRBV12-3 or TRBV12-4 with TRBJ2-7; 10 bases agree with TRBD2. This CDR3 region has 16 residues. Trimming cost V 3 bases and J 4 bases; bases outside gene matches: 9. CDR3 nucleotides: TGTGCCAGCAGTTTTGGGGTATCTAGCGGGAGTTACGAGCAGTACTTC. Its protein product is CASSFGVSSGSYEQYF.

This clonotype came up a few times. The V call is TRBV7-9, the J call TRBJ2-3; D call uncertain. V lost 1 base and J lost 6, with 11 bases in between. The CDR3 length is 14 residues. Germline-derived CDR1 and CDR2 are SEHNR and FQNEAQ (reference sequence). CDR3 residues: CASSLVGTPDTQYF. DNA of the CDR3: TGTGCCAGCAGCTTAGTTGGCACCCCTGATACGCAGTATTTT.

The chain employs TRBV6-2 or TRBV6-3 and TRBJ1-2, with no clear D. The ends were cut back, 7 bases at V and 0 bases at J, with 18 bases in the middle. This CDR3 spans 16 amino acids. Germline V gene sequence: CDR1 MNHEY, CDR2 SVGEGT. CDR3 in DNA: TGTGCCAGCACCAGAGGACCGACCGCGGCTAACTATGGCTACACCTTC. Translation gives CASTRGPTAANYGYTF.

As regards this clonotype: The junction shows a germline mismatch at one end, possibly a read error. The chain couples TRBV5-6 to TRBJ2-1, with TRBD2 as a possible D gene (5 bases). The germline gives CDR1 SGHDT, CDR2 YYEEEE. The CDR3 is made up of 14 amino acids. CDR3 in DNA: TGTGCCAGCAGCTTAACTACGGGAAGCGATGAGGAGTTCTTC. Residues: CASSLTTGSDEEFF.

This clonotype was detected a few times. This rearrangement joins TRBV4-1 to TRBJ2-3; D may be TRBD2 (5 bases). V was trimmed by 0 bases and J by 0 bases, leaving 13 bases between them. Germline loops: CDR1 MGHRA, CDR2 YSYEKL. The length of the CDR3 is 17 residues. The CDR3 DNA sequence: TGCGCCAGCAGCCAAGATTATATGAGCGGTAGCACAGATACGCAGTATTTT. This encodes CASSQDYMSGSTDTQYF.

This clonotype has a handful of counts. CDR3: CSASRQGFGEQYF. In DNA, the CDR3 is TGCAGTGCTAGTCGTCAGGGCTTTGGCGAGCAGTACTTC. The chain uses TRBV20-1 and TRBJ2-7, with TRBD1 as a possible D gene (5 bases). Trimming removed 3 bases from V and 6 bases from J, with 15 bases in between. The CDR3 contains 13 residues. CDR1 DFQATT and CDR2 SNEGSKA come from the germline V gene (reference sequence).

This clonotype showed up just once. The gene calls are TRBV6-1 and TRBJ2-7, with TRBD1 matching over 8 bases. Germline lookup yields CDR1 MNHNS and CDR2 SASEGT. This CDR3 has 19 residues. The V and J ends lost 6 bases and 0 bases, in that order; junction bases with no gene match: 19. This CDR3 is CASSPDRGVVRYSSYEQYF. The DNA for the CDR3 is TGTGCCAGCAGCCCCGACAGGGGAGTAGTTCGGTATAGCTCCTACGAGCAGTACTTC.

The chain has TRBV6-2 or TRBV6-3 and TRBJ2-1, with no clear D. This CDR3 is built from 12 residues. CDR1 is MNHEY and CDR2 is SVGEGT in the germline V gene. The ends were cut back, 5 bases at V and 8 bases at J, with 10 bases in the middle. The chain's CDR3 is CASSQLVHEQFF. In DNA form, the CDR3 reads TGTGCCAGCAGTCAATTGGTTCATGAGCAGTTCTTC.

This clonotype was seen at least ten times. The V gene is TRBV29-1, the J gene TRBJ2-5, with TRBD1 matching over 8 bases. Germline-derived CDR1 and CDR2 are SQVTM and ANQGSEA. This CDR3 spans 14 amino acids. The CDR3 region is CGGTGYSFQETQYF. The DNA of the CDR3 is TGCGGAGGGACAGGCTACTCCTTCCAAGAGACCCAGTACTTC.

The CDR3 sequence: CASNLAESDNEQFF. Written as DNA, the CDR3 is TGTGCCAGCAATCTAGCGGAATCAGACAATGAGCAGTTCTTC. The V and J genes are TRBV2 and TRBJ2-1; 7 bases fit TRBD2. The CDR3 extends over 14 amino acids. The germline gives CDR1 SNHLY, CDR2 FYNNEI. J was trimmed by 5 bases and V by 7 bases; bases with no gene match: 8.

This rearrangement joins TRBV7-8 to TRBJ2-7; D gene uncertain. This CDR3 contains 15 residues. Trimming removed 2 bases from V and 3 bases from J, with 14 bases in between. CDR1 is SGHVS and CDR2 is FQNEAQ in the germline V gene. Here the CDR3 DNA reads TGTGCCAGCAGCTTATCACCTCGCCCGGACTACGAGCAGTACTTC. Amino acids: CASSLSPRPDYEQYF.

This clonotype appeared many times. The CDR3 DNA reads as TGTGCCAGCAGTCCCCTGGGGGCAACCTACAATGAGCAGTTCTTC. Encoded protein: CASSPLGATYNEQFF. The gene calls are TRBV12-3 or TRBV12-4 and TRBJ2-1; possibly TRBD1 for D (6 bases). The CDR3 contains 15 residues. V gave up 5 bases and J gave up 2 bases, with 13 bases separating them.

This clonotype was counted a few times. The rearrangement joins TRBV4-3 to TRBJ2-3; 7 bases are shared with TRBD2. V was clipped by 1 base and J by 4 bases; unmatched bases: 14. Germline V gene sequence: CDR1 LGHNA, CDR2 YSLEER. The CDR3 covers 18 residues. For the CDR3, the DNA is TGCGCCAGCAGCCAAGCCCTACTTCGAGGGAGGGCCCCAGATACGCAGTATTTT. Encoded protein: CASSQALLRGRAPDTQYF.

The rearrangement joins TRBV27 to TRBJ2-7; D perhaps matches TRBD2 (5 bases). The germline V gene encodes CDR1 MNHEY and CDR2 SMNVEV (reference sequence). The CDR3 sequence is 13 residues long. V was clipped by 3 bases and J by 3 bases, with 9 bases between them. CDR3 sequence (DNA): TGTGCCAGCAGTTTTGGCGGGTTCTACGAGCAGTACTTC. The encoded protein is CASSFGGFYEQYF.

This clonotype turned up a few times. The chain joins TRBV10-3 to TRBJ2-1, with TRBD2 matching 7 bases. The CDR3 runs 14 residues. V dropped 11 bases and J dropped 7; count of bases not matched to a gene: 14. Germline V gene sequence: CDR1 ENHRY, CDR2 SYGVKD. The CDR3 sequence is CASLSGRLPNEQFF. The CDR3 DNA follows: TGTGCCTCACTGTCCGGGAGGCTGCCGAATGAGCAGTTCTTC.

The rearrangement joins TRBV5-1 to TRBJ2-3; D is possibly TRBD1 (8 bases). The CDR3 spans 19 residues. Per germline, CDR1 SGHRS and CDR2 YFSETQ. V shed 4 bases and J shed 6 bases, with 30 bases lying between them. In DNA, the CDR3 is TGCGCCAGCAGCGCTACGAACAGGGGGGGGCGGCTTCCCCCCGATACGCAGTATTTT. This sequence encodes CASSATNRGGRLPPDTQYF.

The chain uses TRBV25-1 and TRBJ1-3; tentatively, D is TRBD1 (5 bases). The V and J ends lost 7 bases and 2 bases respectively, with 18 bases between them. The CDR3 contains 16 residues. In germline, CDR1 is MGHDK, CDR2 SYGVNS. The CDR3 is CASTDVRGGAGNTIYF. The CDR3 DNA is TGTGCCAGCACCGATGTCCGCGGGGGAGCTGGAAACACCATATATTTT.

This clonotype occurred many times. This chain connects TRBV15 to TRBJ2-4; a possible D gene is TRBD1 (6 bases). From germline, CDR1 is LNHNV and CDR2 YYDKDF (reference sequence). With 3 bases removed from V and 6 bases from J, the gap between germline ends came to 12 bases. There are 14 residues in the CDR3. As DNA, the CDR3 is TGTGCCACCAGCAGGATAGGACAGCTAAACATTCAGTACTTC. As protein: CATSRIGQLNIQYF. The variable domain in full, with the rest retrieved from reference TRBV15 and TRBJ2-4, is DAMVIQNPRYQVTQFGKPVTLSCSQTLNHNVMYWYQQKSSQAPKLLFHYYDKDFNNEADTPDNFQSRRPNTSFCFLDIRSPGLGDTAMYLCATSRIGQLNIQYFGAGTRLSVL.

J is TRBJ2-2 and V is TRBV4-3, with no clear D. This CDR3 has 14 residues. The V end was cut by 3 bases, the J end by 4 bases, with 9 bases between. Germline V lookup: CDR1 LGHNA, CDR2 YSLEER. The CDR3 region has the DNA TGCGCCAGCAGCCATAATCCTCGCACCGGGGAGCTGTTTTTT. Encoded protein: CASSHNPRTGELFF.

In this sample, this clonotype turned up a few times. The chain links TRBV7-3 to TRBJ2-7; TRBD2 agrees at 7 bases. V shed 2 bases and J 5 bases; nucleotides not matched to a gene: 3. This CDR3 is built from 13 residues. Germline V gene sequence: CDR1 SGHTA, CDR2 FQGTGA. The CDR3 bases are TGTGCCAGCAGCTTAGGAGCGGGACACGAGCAGTACTTC. This translates into CASSLGAGHEQYF.

The chain recombines TRBV7-2 with TRBJ2-7; no clear D gene. V was clipped by 5 bases and J by 9 bases, with 11 bases between them. This CDR3 has 11 amino acids. Germline V lookup: CDR1 SGHTA, CDR2 FQGNSA. For the CDR3, the DNA is TGTGCCAGCAGCCTGCAGTTTGGGCAGTACTTC. Translating it yields CASSLQFGQYF.

The rearrangement joins TRBV29-1 to TRBJ2-7; 8 bases are a match to TRBD2. The CDR3 covers 13 residues. The V gene's germline CDR1 is SQVTM and CDR2 ANQGSEA. V dropped 6 bases and J dropped 1; count of bases not matched to a gene: 5. CDR3 residues: CSVKGGRSYEQYF. The CDR3 DNA sequence: TGCAGCGTCAAGGGCGGGAGGTCCTACGAGCAGTACTTC.

This clonotype was seen repeatedly, ten times or more. The rearrangement links TRBV5-1 to TRBJ2-1; D is unresolved. The V and J ends lost 4 bases and 3 bases respectively, with 14 bases between them. The CDR3 covers 15 residues. In germline, CDR1 is SGHRS, CDR2 YFSETQ. CDR3 sequence (DNA): TGCGCCAGCAGCCGACCCGGGCGTGGCTACAATGAGCAGTTCTTC. It codes for CASSRPGRGYNEQFF.

This clonotype was observed a few times. This chain connects TRBV29-1 to TRBJ1-2; TRBD1 matches 9 bases. CDR3 length: 15 residues. The ends lost 6 bases at V and 0 bases at J; junction bases unmatched: 8. CDR1 is SQVTM and CDR2 is ANQGSEA in the germline V gene. The CDR3 region has the DNA TGCAGCGTGGGACAGGGAGGCATGACTAACTATGGCTACACCTTC. Protein sequence: CSVGQGGMTNYGYTF.

This clonotype has a handful of counts. The chain couples TRBV6-5 to TRBJ2-7; D might be TRBD1 (6 bases). CDR3 length: 14 residues. Germline CDR1 and CDR2: MNHEY and SVGAGI. V gave up 2 bases and J gave up 0 bases, with 8 bases separating them. CDR3 residues: CASSYGRGSYEQYF. The DNA for the CDR3 is TGTGCCAGCAGTTACGGCAGGGGCTCCTACGAGCAGTACTTC.

This clonotype has only a few counts. The V and J genes are TRBV29-1 and TRBJ2-1; 13 nucleotides line up with TRBD2. Unmatched junction bases numbered 11, after V lost 8 bases and J lost 7 bases. The germline V gene encodes CDR1 SQVTM and CDR2 ANQGSEA. The CDR3 extends over 15 amino acids. CDR3 in DNA: TGCAGCTCCCTAGGGGGGACTAGCGGGAAGAATGAGCAGTTCTTC. Protein: CSSLGGTSGKNEQFF.

The chain carries TRBV27 and TRBJ2-2; D gene uncertain. Trimming shortened V by 6 bases and J by 3 bases, and 5 bases separated the two germline ends. The CDR3 length is 12 residues. Germline V gene data show CDR1 as MNHEY and CDR2 as SMNVEV (reference sequence). CDR3 residues: CASRPDTGELFF. CDR3 DNA: TGTGCCAGCAGACCTGACACCGGGGAGCTGTTTTTT.